The 7 T cell receptor beta chains listed next were all sequenced from one sample in a study of graft-versus-host responses after intestinal transplantation. Repertoires were generated with immunoSEQ multiplex PCR, while TCRdb's copy carries only in-frame clones and drops some. Of roughly 25,000 clones detected, approximately 87% appear once; the ten largest clones hold about 1.1%. Material: PBMCs, obtained around 29 days after intestinal transplant. Receptor source: a human patient who received an intestinal transplant, so some T cells may come from the graft donor.

J is TRBJ2-5 and V is TRBV7-3, with D possibly TRBD2 on 5 matching bases. Trimming stripped 1 base from V and 1 base from J, with 10 bases between. Germline V gives CDR1 SGHTA, CDR2 FQGTGA. The length of the CDR3 is 15 residues. The CDR3 region is CASSLKRAFQETQYF. The CDR3 nucleotides are TGTGCCAGCAGCTTAAAGAGGGCCTTCCAAGAGACCCAGTACTTC.

The J gene is TRBJ1-4, the V gene TRBV5-1; D call uncertain. V was shortened by 0 bases and J by 0 bases, with 6 bases between the two germline ends. Germline loops: CDR1 SGHRS, CDR2 YFSETQ. The CDR3 loop spans 15 amino acids. This chain's CDR3 is CASSLVGATNEKLFF. The DNA of the CDR3 is TGCGCCAGCAGCTTGGTGGGTGCAACTAATGAAAAACTGTTTTTT.

This clone was detected a few times. The V gene is TRBV10-1, the J gene TRBJ1-6, with D hard to call. CDR1 is WNHNN and CDR2 is SYGVQD in the germline V gene (reference sequence). The CDR3 consists of 13 residues. V was clipped by 0 bases and J by 7 bases, with 4 bases between them. This CDR3 is CASSESSNSPLHF. The CDR3 DNA reads as TGCGCCAGCAGTGAGTCGAGCAATTCACCCCTCCACTTT.

V is TRBV7-9 and J is TRBJ2-1; D may be TRBD1 (5 bases). The CDR3 is made up of 14 amino acids. The V gene's germline CDR1 is SEHNR and CDR2 FQNEAQ (reference sequence). Trimming shortened V by 2 bases and J by 5 bases, and 10 bases separated the two germline ends. This chain's CDR3 is CASSLSPGNNEQFF. The CDR3 DNA follows: TGTGCCAGCAGCTTAAGCCCAGGGAACAATGAGCAGTTCTTC.

The V call is TRBV9, the J call TRBJ2-3, with TRBD2 identical over 12 bases. Germline V gives CDR1 SGDLS, CDR2 YYNGEE. This CDR3 region has 18 residues. After removal of 4 bases from V and 0 bases from J, the junction contained 9 bases not matched to a gene. CDR3 coding DNA: TGTGCCAGCAGCCCGCTAGCGGGAGGGACTCCTAGCACAGATACGCAGTATTTT. This encodes CASSPLAGGTPSTDTQYF.

The chain combines TRBV11-3 with TRBJ2-1; the D is unclear. Per the germline V gene, CDR1 is SGHNT and CDR2 is YENEEA. The germline V and J ends were trimmed by 7 bases and 6 bases, with 13 bases remaining between them. The CDR3 length is 13 residues. CDR3 DNA sequence: TGTGCCAGCACCCCACAAGGGTCCAATGAGCAGTTCTTC. Translated, it gives CASTPQGSNEQFF.

The V gene is TRBV6-6, the J gene TRBJ2-1, with TRBD2 identical over 12 bases. The CDR3 totals 15 residues. Germline CDR1 reads MNHNY; CDR2 reads SVGAGI (reference sequence). With V trimmed by 4 bases and J by 6 bases, 4 bases remained unmatched. For the CDR3, the DNA is TGTGCCAGCAGTTCGGGACTAGCGGGTCTCAATGAGCAGTTCTTC. Its translation: CASSSGLAGLNEQFF.